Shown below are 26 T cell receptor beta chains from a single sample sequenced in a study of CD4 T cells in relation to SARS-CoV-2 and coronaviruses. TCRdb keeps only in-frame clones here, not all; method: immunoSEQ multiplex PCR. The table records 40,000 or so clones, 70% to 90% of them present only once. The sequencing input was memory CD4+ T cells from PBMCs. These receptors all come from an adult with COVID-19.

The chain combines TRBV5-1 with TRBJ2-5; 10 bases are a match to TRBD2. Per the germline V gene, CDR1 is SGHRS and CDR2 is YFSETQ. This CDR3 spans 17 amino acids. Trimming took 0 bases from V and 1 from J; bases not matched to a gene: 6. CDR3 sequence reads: CASSLGVASGSQETQYF. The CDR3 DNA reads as TGCGCCAGCAGCTTGGGGGTGGCTAGCGGGAGCCAAGAGACCCAGTACTTC. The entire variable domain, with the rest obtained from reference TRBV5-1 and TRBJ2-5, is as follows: KAGVTQTPRYLIKTRGQQVTLSCSPISGHRSVSWYQQTPGQGLQFLFEYFSETQRNKGNFPGRFSGRQFSNSRSEMNVSTLELGDSALYLCASSLGVASGSQETQYFGPGTRLLVL.

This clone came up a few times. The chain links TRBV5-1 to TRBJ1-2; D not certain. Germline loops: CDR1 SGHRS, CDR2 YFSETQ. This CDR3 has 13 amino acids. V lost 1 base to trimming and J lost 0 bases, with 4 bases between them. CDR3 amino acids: CASSLTANYGYTF. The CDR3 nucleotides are TGCGCCAGCAGCTTGACAGCTAACTATGGCTACACCTTC.

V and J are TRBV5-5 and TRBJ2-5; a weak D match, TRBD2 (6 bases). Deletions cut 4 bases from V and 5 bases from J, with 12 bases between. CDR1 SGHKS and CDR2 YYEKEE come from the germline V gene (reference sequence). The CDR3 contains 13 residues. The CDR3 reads CASSLGGSETQYF. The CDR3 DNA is TGTGCCAGCAGCCTGGGGGGTTCGGAGACCCAGTACTTC.

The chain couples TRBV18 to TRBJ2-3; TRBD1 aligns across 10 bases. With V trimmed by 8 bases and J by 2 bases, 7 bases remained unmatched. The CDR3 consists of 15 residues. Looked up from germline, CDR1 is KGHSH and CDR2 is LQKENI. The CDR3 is CASLRTGGNTDTQYF. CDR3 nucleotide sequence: TGTGCCAGCCTTCGGACAGGGGGGAACACAGATACGCAGTATTTT.

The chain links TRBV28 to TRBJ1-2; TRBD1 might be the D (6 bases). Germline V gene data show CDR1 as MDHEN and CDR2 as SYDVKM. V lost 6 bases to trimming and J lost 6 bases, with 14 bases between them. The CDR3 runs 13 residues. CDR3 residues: CASRISGANGYTF. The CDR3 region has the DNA TGTGCCAGCAGAATATCAGGGGCGAATGGCTACACCTTC.

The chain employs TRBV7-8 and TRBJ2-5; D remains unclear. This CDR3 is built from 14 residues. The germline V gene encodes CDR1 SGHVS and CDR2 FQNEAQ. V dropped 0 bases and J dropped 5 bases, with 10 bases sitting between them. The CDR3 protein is CASSLASSMETQYF. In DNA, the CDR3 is TGTGCCAGCAGCTTAGCATCTAGTATGGAGACCCAGTACTTC.

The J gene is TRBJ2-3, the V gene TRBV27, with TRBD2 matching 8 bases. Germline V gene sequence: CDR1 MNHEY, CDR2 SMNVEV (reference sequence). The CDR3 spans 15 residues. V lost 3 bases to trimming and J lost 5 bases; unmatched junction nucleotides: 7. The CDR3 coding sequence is TGTGCCAGCAGTTTCTCGCCTAGCGGGTTAGATACGCAGTATTTT. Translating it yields CASSFSPSGLDTQYF.

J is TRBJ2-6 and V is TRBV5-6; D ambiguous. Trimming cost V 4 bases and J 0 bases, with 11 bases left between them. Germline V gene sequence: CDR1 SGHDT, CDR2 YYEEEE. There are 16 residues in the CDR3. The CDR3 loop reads CASSLGSYSGANVLTF. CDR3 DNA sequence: TGTGCCAGCAGCCTCGGGTCCTACTCTGGGGCCAACGTCCTGACTTTC. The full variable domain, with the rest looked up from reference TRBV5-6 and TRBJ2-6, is DAGVTQSPTHLIKTRGQQVTLRCSPKSGHDTVSWYQQALGQGPQFIFQYYEEEERQRGNFPDRFSGHQFPNYSSELNVNALLLGDSALYLCASSLGSYSGANVLTFGAGSRLTVL.

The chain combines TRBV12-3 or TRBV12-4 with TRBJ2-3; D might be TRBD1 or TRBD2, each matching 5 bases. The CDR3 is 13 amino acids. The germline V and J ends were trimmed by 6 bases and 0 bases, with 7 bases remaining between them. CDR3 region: CASRWDSTDTQYF. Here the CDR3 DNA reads TGTGCCAGCAGGTGGGACAGCACAGATACGCAGTATTTT.

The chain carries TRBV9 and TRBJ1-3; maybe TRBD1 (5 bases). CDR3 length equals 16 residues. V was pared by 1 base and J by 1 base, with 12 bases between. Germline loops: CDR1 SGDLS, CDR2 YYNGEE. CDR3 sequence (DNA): TGTGCCAGCAGCGTACTCGCTCAGGGATCTGGAAACACCATATATTTT. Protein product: CASSVLAQGSGNTIYF.

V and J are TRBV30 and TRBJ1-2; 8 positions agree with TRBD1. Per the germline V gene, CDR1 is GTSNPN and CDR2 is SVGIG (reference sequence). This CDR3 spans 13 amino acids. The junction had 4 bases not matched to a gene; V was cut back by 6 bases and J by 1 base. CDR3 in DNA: TGTGCCTGCCGGGACAGGCGTAACTATGGCTACACCTTC. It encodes CACRDRRNYGYTF. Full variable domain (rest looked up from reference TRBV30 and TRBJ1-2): SQTIHQWPATLVQPVGSPLSLECTVEGTSNPNLYWYRQAAGRGLQLLFYSVGIGQISSEVPQNLSASRPQDRQFILSSKKLLLSDSGFYLCACRDRRNYGYTFGSGTRLTVV.

In DNA form, the CDR3 reads TGTGCCAGCAGTCCCGGAAGGGGGGCGACGCAGTATTTT. Translating it yields CASSPGRGATQYF. The chain employs TRBV2 and TRBJ2-3; D may match TRBD1 or TRBD2 (6 bases each). The V end was cut by 5 bases, the J end by 9 bases, with 15 bases between. This CDR3 comprises 13 residues. Germline V gene lookup returns CDR1 SNHLY and CDR2 FYNNEI.

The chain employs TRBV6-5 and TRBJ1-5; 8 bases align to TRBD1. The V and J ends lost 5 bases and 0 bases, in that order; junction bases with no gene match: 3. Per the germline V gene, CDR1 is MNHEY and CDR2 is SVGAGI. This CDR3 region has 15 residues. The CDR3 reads CASSTGGYSNQPQHF. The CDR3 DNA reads TGTGCCAGCAGTACAGGGGGTTATAGCAATCAGCCCCAGCATTTT.

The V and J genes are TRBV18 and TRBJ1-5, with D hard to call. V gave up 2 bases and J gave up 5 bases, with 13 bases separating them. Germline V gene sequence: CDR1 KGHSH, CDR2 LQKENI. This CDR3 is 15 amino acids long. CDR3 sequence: CASSPYSLRDQPQHF. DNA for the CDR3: TGTGCCAGCTCACCATATTCGCTACGGGATCAGCCCCAGCATTTT.

The chain's CDR3 is CASSAGLAESARQYF. The CDR3 DNA is TGTGCCAGCAGCGCTGGACTAGCGGAAAGCGCGAGGCAGTACTTC. The chain has TRBV9 and TRBJ2-7, with TRBD2 matching over 10 bases. Per germline, CDR1 SGDLS and CDR2 YYNGEE. J gave up 9 bases and V 3 bases, and 12 bases lay outside the gene matches. This CDR3 comprises 15 residues.

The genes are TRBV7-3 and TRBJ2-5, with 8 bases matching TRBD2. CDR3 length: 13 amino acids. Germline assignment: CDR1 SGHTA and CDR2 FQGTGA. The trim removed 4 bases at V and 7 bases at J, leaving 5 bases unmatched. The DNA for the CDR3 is TGTGCCAGCAGCTCGACCGCGGGGGGGACCCAGTACTTC. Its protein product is CASSSTAGGTQYF.

DNA for the CDR3: TGTGCCAGCAGTTTGTCGGGAGTCCAGGAGCAGTTCTTC. Amino acid sequence: CASSLSGVQEQFF. This chain connects TRBV6-2 or TRBV6-3 to TRBJ2-1, with D possibly matching TRBD2 (6 bases). CDR1 is MNHEY, CDR2 SVGEGT, per germline. Trimming removed 4 bases at V and 10 bases at J, with 14 bases between. The CDR3 runs to 13 residues.

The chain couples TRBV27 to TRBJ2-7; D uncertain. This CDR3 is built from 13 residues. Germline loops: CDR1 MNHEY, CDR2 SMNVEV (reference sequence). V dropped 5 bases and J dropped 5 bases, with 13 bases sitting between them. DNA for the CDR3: TGTGCCAGCAGTCCATTTAATTCGGACGAGCAGTACTTC. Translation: CASSPFNSDEQYF.

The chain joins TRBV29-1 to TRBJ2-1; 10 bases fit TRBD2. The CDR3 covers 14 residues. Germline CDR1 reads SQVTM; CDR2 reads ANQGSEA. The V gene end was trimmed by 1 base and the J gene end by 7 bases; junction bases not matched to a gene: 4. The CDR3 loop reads CSVEASSGSNEQFF. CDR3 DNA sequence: TGCAGCGTTGAAGCGTCTAGCGGGAGTAATGAGCAGTTCTTC.

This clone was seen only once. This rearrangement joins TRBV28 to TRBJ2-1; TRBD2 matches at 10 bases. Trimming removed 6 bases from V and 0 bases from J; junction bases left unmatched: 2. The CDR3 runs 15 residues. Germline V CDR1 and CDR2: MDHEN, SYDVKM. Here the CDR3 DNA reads TGTGCCAGCAGACCTAGCGGGAGCTCCTACAATGAGCAGTTCTTC. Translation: CASRPSGSSYNEQFF.

CDR3 coding DNA: TGTGCCAGCAGTCGGGCTGCTCGGGAGACCCAGTACTTC. It yields the protein CASSRAARETQYF. The chain has TRBV6-5 and TRBJ2-5; D gene unclear. Germline V gene lookup returns CDR1 MNHEY and CDR2 SVGAGI. This CDR3 has 13 residues. V was shortened by 5 bases and J by 5 bases, with 12 bases between the two germline ends.

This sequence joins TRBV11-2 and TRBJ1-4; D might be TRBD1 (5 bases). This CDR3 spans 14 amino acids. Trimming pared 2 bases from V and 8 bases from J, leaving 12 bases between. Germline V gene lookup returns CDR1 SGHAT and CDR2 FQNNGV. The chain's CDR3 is CASSLITGGEKLFF. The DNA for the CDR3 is TGTGCCAGCAGCTTAATTACAGGTGGAGAAAAACTGTTTTTT.

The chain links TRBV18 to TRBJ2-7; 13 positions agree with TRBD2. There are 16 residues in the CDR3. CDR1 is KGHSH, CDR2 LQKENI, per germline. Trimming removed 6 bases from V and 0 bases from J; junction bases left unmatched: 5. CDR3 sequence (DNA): TGTGCCAGCTCTGGGGGACTAGCGGGGAGCTCCTACGAGCAGTACTTC. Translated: CASSGGLAGSSYEQYF.

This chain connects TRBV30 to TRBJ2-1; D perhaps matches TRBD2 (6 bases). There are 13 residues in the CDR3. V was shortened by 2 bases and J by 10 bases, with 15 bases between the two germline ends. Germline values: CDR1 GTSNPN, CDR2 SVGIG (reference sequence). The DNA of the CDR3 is TGTGCCTGGAGTCCGGGACTCTTCCTCGAGCAGTTCTTC. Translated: CAWSPGLFLEQFF.

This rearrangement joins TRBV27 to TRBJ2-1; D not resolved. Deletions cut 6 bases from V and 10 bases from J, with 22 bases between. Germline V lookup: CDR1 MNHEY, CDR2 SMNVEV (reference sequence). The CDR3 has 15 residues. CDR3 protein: CASSRPFNGLGEQFF. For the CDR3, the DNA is TGTGCCAGCAGCCGACCCTTCAACGGGTTAGGGGAGCAGTTCTTC.

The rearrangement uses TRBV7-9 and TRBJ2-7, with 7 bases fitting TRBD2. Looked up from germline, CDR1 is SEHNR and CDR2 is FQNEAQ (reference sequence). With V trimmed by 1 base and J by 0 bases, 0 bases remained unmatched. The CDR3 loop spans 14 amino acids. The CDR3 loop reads CASSLGGGSYEQYF. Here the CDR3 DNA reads TGTGCCAGCAGCTTAGGGGGGGGCTCCTACGAGCAGTACTTC.